What follows is one T cell receptor (beta chain) and its context. The table came from immunoSEQ multiplex PCR; TCRdb's copy has only in-frame clones and leaves some out. Of some 30,000 clones listed, about 84% are singletons. The sample originates from a study of OX40 agonist ivuxolimab in advanced cancers. Overall study context: Patients with hepatocellular carcinoma, melanoma, renal cell or head and neck cancer made up the dose-escalation patients. Partial responses occurred in Three dose-escalation patients, one with hepatocellular carcinoma and two with cutaneous melanoma.

V gave up 4 bases and J gave up 5 bases; unmatched junction bases: 9. The germline V gene has CDR1 ENHRY and CDR2 SYGVKD. This CDR3 region has 15 residues. Sequenced material: CD4+ or CD8+ T cells sorted from blood, taken in a trial of the OX40 agonist ivuxolimab. This receptor was obtained from an adult with an advanced solid tumor such as melanoma, head and neck, liver or kidney cancer. The chain couples TRBV10-3 to TRBJ2-3, with TRBD2 identical over 7 bases. CDR3 amino acids: CAISGSGTVGDTQYF. The CDR3 nucleotides read TGTGCCATCAGTGGGAGCGGGACGGTGGGAGATACGCAGTATTTT.